One sample yielded the 18 T cell receptor beta chains listed below, sequenced in a study of CD8 T cell repertoires and HIV-1 epitope variants (dated by TCRdb to about 2020). These TCRs are of unknown antigen specificity. The method was the immunoSEQ multiplex PCR assay. TCRdb holds this immuneACCESS table with in-frame rearrangements only. Some clones are missing; in checked studies, unresolved V genes explain under half, and the rest has no known cause. This sample gives roughly 5,000 clones in total; around 67% of them show up just once. Of the sample, about 42% falls within the top ten clones. Sequencing input: cultured CD8+ T cells derived from PBMCs. These receptors came from a male donor with HIV.

The chain couples TRBV9 to TRBJ2-3; TRBD1 aligns across 9 bases. The CDR3 length is 18 residues. Unmatched junction bases numbered 15, after V lost 2 bases and J lost 5 bases. Germline V gives CDR1 SGDLS, CDR2 YYNGEE. CDR3 residues: CASSVSAGTGTERDTQYF. The CDR3 DNA reads as TGTGCCAGCAGCGTTTCAGCCGGGACAGGGACCGAAAGAGATACGCAGTATTTT.

This clone was found once. The chain couples TRBV14 to TRBJ2-6; no clear D gene. V lost 4 bases to trimming and J lost 0 bases, with 13 bases between them. The CDR3 length is 17 residues. Germline V gives CDR1 SGHDN, CDR2 FVKESK. The CDR3: CASSPPSRASGANVLTF. In DNA, the CDR3 is TGTGCCAGCAGCCCCCCAAGTAGAGCCTCTGGGGCCAACGTCCTGACTTTC.

The chain joins TRBV7-8 to TRBJ2-1; TRBD2 aligns across 12 bases. The germline V gene has CDR1 SGHVS and CDR2 FQNEAQ. Germline trimming cut 2 bases from V and 6 bases from J; bases unmatched to any gene: 11. The length of the CDR3 is 18 residues. The CDR3 DNA is TGTGCCAGCAGCTTACCGGGCGGGACTAGCGGGTCGGGCAATGAGCAGTTCTTC. Translation gives CASSLPGGTSGSGNEQFF.

This clone was counted only a few times. The chain uses TRBV6-1 and TRBJ2-7; TRBD1 is a possible D gene (5 bases). This CDR3 is 14 amino acids long. Germline values: CDR1 MNHNS, CDR2 SASEGT. V was shortened by 3 bases and J by 0 bases, with 9 bases between the two germline ends. CDR3 sequence reads: CASSDQGSSYEQYF. CDR3 bases: TGTGCCAGCAGTGATCAGGGAAGCTCCTACGAGCAGTACTTC.

V is TRBV19 and J is TRBJ2-5; TRBD2 agrees at 8 bases. This CDR3 spans 16 amino acids. V lost 0 bases to trimming and J lost 2 bases; unmatched junction nucleotides: 5. Germline V gene data show CDR1 as LNHDA and CDR2 as SQIVND (reference sequence). CDR3 sequence reads: CASSIDTSGVQETQYF. For the CDR3, the DNA is TGTGCCAGTAGTATAGACACTAGCGGTGTACAAGAGACCCAGTACTTC.

The chain employs TRBV7-8 and TRBJ1-2, with unresolved D. Looked up from germline, CDR1 is SGHVS and CDR2 is FQNEAQ. V lost 1 base and J 2 bases, leaving 8 bases between the germline ends. The CDR3 has 14 residues. The CDR3 region has the DNA TGTGCCAGCAGCTTAGGTCATAAAAACTATGGCTACACCTTC. This translates into CASSLGHKNYGYTF.

With respect to this clone: An end of the junction differs from the germline gene, which may be a read error. The gene calls are TRBV29-1 and TRBJ2-5; no clear D gene. The length of the CDR3 is 11 residues. Germline assignment: CDR1 SQVTM and CDR2 ANQGSEA. The CDR3 region has the DNA TGCAGCGTCGAAGAGACAGAGACCCAGTACTTC. As protein: CSVEETETQYF.

V gene TRBV27 combines with J gene TRBJ2-7, with D possibly TRBD2 on 6 matching bases. The V end lost 0 bases, the J end lost 1 base, and 13 bases lay between the germline ends. The CDR3 consists of 16 residues. CDR1 and CDR2 from the germline V gene are MNHEY and SMNVEV (reference sequence). As DNA, the CDR3 is TGTGCCAGCAGTTTATCGGAGGGGACTGTATCCTACGAGCAGTACTTC. Translation: CASSLSEGTVSYEQYF.

This clone was seen a handful of times. V usage is TRBV4-3 and J usage is TRBJ1-2, with D possibly being TRBD1 (5 bases). The CDR3 totals 15 residues. V was clipped by 1 base and J by 0 bases, with 9 bases between them. Germline V gene data show CDR1 as LGHNA and CDR2 as YSLEER. The DNA of the CDR3 is TGCGCCAGCAGCCAAGGGGGGACGCCTAACTATGGCTACACCTTC. This translates into CASSQGGTPNYGYTF.

There are a few counts of this clone. The gene calls are TRBV27 and TRBJ2-7; TRBD1 aligns across 7 bases. After removal of 3 bases from V and 2 bases from J, the junction contained 1 base not matched to a gene. Per the germline V gene, CDR1 is MNHEY and CDR2 is SMNVEV (reference sequence). This CDR3 region has 13 residues. The CDR3 spells CASSLTGTYEQYF. Written as DNA, the CDR3 is TGTGCCAGCAGTTTGACAGGGACCTACGAGCAGTACTTC.

The genes are TRBV27 and TRBJ1-2, with D possibly matching TRBD1 (6 bases). Trimming shortened V by 5 bases and J by 2 bases, and 9 bases separated the two germline ends. Looked up from germline, CDR1 is MNHEY and CDR2 is SMNVEV (reference sequence). CDR3 length: 13 amino acids. The CDR3: CASSIDRNYGYTF. For the CDR3, the DNA is TGTGCCAGCAGTATAGACAGGAACTATGGCTACACCTTC.

V gene TRBV4-2 combines with J gene TRBJ1-3; 7 bases line up with TRBD1. In germline, CDR1 is LGHNA, CDR2 YNFKEQ. The V and J ends lost 1 base and 0 bases, in that order; junction bases with no gene match: 9. The CDR3 has 18 amino acids. The CDR3 loop is CASSQGSGQTNSGNTIYF. The CDR3 bases are TGTGCCAGCAGCCAAGGTTCGGGACAGACAAACTCTGGAAACACCATATATTTT.

A single count supports this clone. This sequence joins TRBV7-8 and TRBJ1-2; D is undetermined. This CDR3 has 16 amino acids. CDR1 and CDR2 (germline): SGHVS, FQNEAQ. Trimming stripped 4 bases from V and 5 bases from J, with 20 bases between. The CDR3 region is CASSSLPRTETYGYTF. The CDR3 DNA sequence: TGTGCCAGCAGCTCGCTCCCTAGGACGGAGACATATGGCTACACCTTC.

The gene calls are TRBV6-6 and TRBJ2-5; unclear D gene. This CDR3 is 11 amino acids long. Trimming removed 8 bases from V and 5 bases from J, with 9 bases in between. The germline CDR1 and CDR2 sequences are MNHNY and SVGAGI (reference sequence). CDR3 nucleotides: TGTGCCAGCCTCCCCTCGGAGACCCAGTACTTC. It translates to CASLPSETQYF.

V and J are TRBV7-9 and TRBJ2-1; 10 bases align to TRBD1. J gave up 8 bases and V 5 bases, and 12 bases lay outside the gene matches. Germline values: CDR1 SEHNR, CDR2 FQNEAQ (reference sequence). The CDR3 has 16 amino acids. The CDR3 nucleotides are TGTGCCAGCAGCCACACACCGACAGGGGGCATAGATGAGCAGTTCTTC. Translated, it gives CASSHTPTGGIDEQFF.

V and J are TRBV5-1 and TRBJ2-3; TRBD2 agrees at 7 bases. This CDR3 has 18 amino acids. Trimming took 0 bases from V and 3 from J; bases not matched to a gene: 13. Germline V CDR1 and CDR2: SGHRS, YFSETQ. CDR3 nucleotide sequence: TGCGCCAGCAGCTTGGTCGGTTTAAGCGGGGACTGGACAGATACGCAGTATTTT. Amino acids: CASSLVGLSGDWTDTQYF. Full variable domain (remainder filled in from reference TRBV5-1 and TRBJ2-3): KAGVTQTPRYLIKTRGQQVTLSCSPISGHRSVSWYQQTPGQGLQFLFEYFSETQRNKGNFPGRFSGRQFSNSRSEMNVSTLELGDSALYLCASSLVGLSGDWTDTQYFGPGTRLTVL.

The rearrangement links TRBV28 to TRBJ1-2, with a possible D match to TRBD1 (5 bases). Per the germline V gene, CDR1 is MDHEN and CDR2 is SYDVKM. This CDR3 has 10 amino acids. Trimming removed 10 bases at V and 11 bases at J, with 14 bases between. The DNA for the CDR3 is TGTGCCACTACCCTTGGGACGTACACCTTC. This translates into CATTLGTYTF.

This clone has just one count. At one end the junction does not follow the germline gene, possibly because of a read error. The V and J genes are TRBV27 and TRBJ2-7, with D hard to call. The CDR3 is 14 amino acids. Looked up from germline, CDR1 is MNHEY and CDR2 is SMNVEV (reference sequence). CDR3 nucleotides: TGTGCCGGCAGGCTCCAGGCCACCATGTACGAGCAGTACTTC. Its protein is CAGRLQATMYEQYF.